This TCR beta chain was observed in a study of vaccination effects on CD4 cells after COVID-19. Study at large: Two million PBMC were seeded per well and grown in the presence of around 10 IU/ml IL-2 and about 10 ug/ml peptides.

The protocol was immunoSEQ multiplex PCR, while the TCRdb copy is restricted to in-frame clones and leaves out a portion. The sample has about 47,000 clones; under 80% are singletons. The germline CDR1 and CDR2 sequences are MGHRA and YSYEKL. Deletions cut 0 bases from V and 0 bases from J, with 12 bases between. The length of the CDR3 is 17 residues. Study-wide results and limits: Sampling in the study covered few convalescent patients and included no early post-infection timepoints.

Of note for this clone: Its antigen remains unidentified.

Investigators separated out CD4+ T cells once around nine days of culture had passed. All participants had two doses of either the BNT162b2 or mRNA-1273 vaccine. Nucleocapsid antibodies were negative in the vaccine recipients, who had never had SARS-CoV-2 infection. The chain joins TRBV4-1 to TRBJ2-1; tentatively, D is TRBD1 (6 bases). The input for sequencing was CD4+ T cells from PBMCs cultured without peptide, taken after COVID-19 vaccination. The TCR originated in a human donor who received a COVID-19 vaccine. CDR3 amino acids: CASSQDRTASSYNEQFF. Here the CDR3 DNA reads TGCGCCAGCAGCCAAGATCGGACAGCGAGCTCCTACAATGAGCAGTTCTTC.